The entry that follows covers one T cell receptor beta chain sequence. This sample was included in a study of blood T cell repertoires in COVID-19. Study-wide context: The United States, Italy and Spain provided the acute and convalescent COVID-19 samples. The cDNA or gDNA used as material had been derived from T cells, B-cell-depleted T cells, or PBMCs.

The V and J ends lost 5 bases and 7 bases, in that order; junction bases with no gene match: 7. The CDR3 contains 14 residues. CDR1 is MRHNA, CDR2 SNTAGT, per germline. Per the original methods: Estimation of nucleated cell counts was performed using reference gene primer amplification. The assay was immunoSEQ multiplex PCR, and TCRdb's table has in-frame clones only and misses some. V and J calls and clone size are copied from that table; D and trimming were computed from the DNA. The sample includes about 150,000 clones, around 79% seen only once; the top ten take around 1.5%. The chain combines TRBV6-4 with TRBJ2-3; 9 bases match TRBD2. This clonotype was sampled from a man at least 80 years old with acute or convalescent COVID-19. The sequencing input was peripheral blood. The CDR3 region has the DNA TGTGCCAGCAGTAGCGGGGGGAGTTCTTATACGCAGTATTTT. It codes for CASSSGGSSYTQYF.